These 28 T cell receptor beta chains came from one sample sequenced in a study of blood T cell repertoires in COVID-19. Assay used: immunoSEQ multiplex PCR; TCRdb lists only in-frame clones, some missing. The sample consists of some 390,000 clones, about 90% of them appearing once. Input material: peripheral blood. These receptors were collected from a woman between 55 and 75 years old with COVID-19, enrolled during active disease.

The table lists this clone with a few counts. This chain links TRBV28 with TRBJ1-2; TRBD1 aligns across 11 bases. The CDR3 length is 16 residues. CDR1 is MDHEN and CDR2 is SYDVKM in the germline V gene. The V gene end was trimmed by 5 bases and the J gene end by 0 bases; junction bases not matched to a gene: 5. CDR3 bases: TGTGCCAGCAGTGGACAGGGGGCGATCACTAACTATGGCTACACCTTC. Protein: CASSGQGAITNYGYTF.

This rearrangement joins TRBV5-3 to TRBJ2-3, with 13 bases matching TRBD2. TRBV5-3 is labeled an ORF, and its function is uncertain. The CDR3 contains 17 residues. V shed 5 bases, J shed 3 bases, and the junction held 9 bases outside the gene matches. In DNA form, the CDR3 reads TGTGCCAGAAGAAAAGGAAGACTAGCGGGGGGAACAGATACGCAGTATTTT. It codes for CARRKGRLAGGTDTQYF.

This clone was found once. The chain employs TRBV3-1 (or the pseudogene TRBV3-2) and TRBJ2-7, with D tentatively TRBD2 (7 bases). The V gene's germline CDR1 is LGHDT and CDR2 YNNKEL (reference sequence). CDR3 length equals 14 residues. Deletions cut 5 bases from V and 5 bases from J, with 16 bases between. The DNA for the CDR3 is TGTGCCAGCAGCGTGGGGGGGGCCGATCACGAGCAGTACTTC. This codes for CASSVGGADHEQYF.

V usage is TRBV3-1 (or the pseudogene TRBV3-2) and J usage is TRBJ2-4; TRBD1 is a possible D gene (6 bases). The CDR3 runs 15 residues. V was clipped by 2 bases and J by 7 bases, with 15 bases between them. CDR1 and CDR2 (germline): LGHDT, YNNKEL (reference sequence). CDR3 coding DNA: TGTGCCAGCAGCCAAACAGGGTTAATGGGGAACATTCAGTACTTC. This translates into CASSQTGLMGNIQYF.

The chain has TRBV28 and TRBJ1-4; a possible D gene is TRBD1 (6 bases). V shed 8 bases and J shed 8 bases, with 18 bases lying between them. Germline CDR1 and CDR2: MDHEN and SYDVKM. The CDR3 contains 14 residues. The CDR3 protein is CASGGAAPEEKLFF. DNA of the CDR3: TGTGCCAGCGGGGGCGCGGCCCCAGAGGAAAAACTGTTTTTT. The variable domain in full, completed from reference TRBV28 and TRBJ1-4, reads DVKVTQSSRYLVKRTGEKVFLECVQDMDHENMFWYRQDPGLGLRLIYFSYDVKMKEKGDIPEGYSVSREKKERFSLILESASTNQTSMYLCASGGAAPEEKLFFGSGTQLSVL.

The chain uses TRBV20-1 and TRBJ1-4; no clear D gene. V lost 3 bases to trimming and J lost 5 bases, with 10 bases between them. The CDR3 has 13 amino acids. Germline V gives CDR1 DFQATT, CDR2 SNEGSKA (reference sequence). CDR3 amino acids: CSASRRLNEKLFF. CDR3 in DNA: TGCAGTGCTAGTAGGCGGCTAAATGAAAAACTGTTTTTT.

This clone showed up just once. The chain employs TRBV5-6 and TRBJ1-6; D is perhaps TRBD1 (5 bases). The CDR3 spans 16 residues. Trimming stripped 4 bases from V and 2 bases from J, with 13 bases between. Germline loops: CDR1 SGHDT, CDR2 YYEEEE. The CDR3 here is CASSAGFIAYNSPLHF. Written as DNA, the CDR3 is TGTGCCAGCAGCGCAGGGTTCATCGCCTATAATTCACCCCTCCACTTT.

This clone was recorded only once. V gene TRBV5-1 combines with J gene TRBJ1-1; D ambiguous. There are 14 residues in the CDR3. Germline V gene lookup returns CDR1 SGHRS and CDR2 YFSETQ. The V and J ends lost 0 bases and 0 bases respectively, with 6 bases between them. CDR3 residues: CASSLVAMNTEAFF. Here the CDR3 DNA reads TGCGCCAGCAGCTTGGTAGCTATGAACACTGAAGCTTTCTTT.

V usage is TRBV12-3 or TRBV12-4 and J usage is TRBJ2-7; no definite D call. V dropped 5 bases and J dropped 4 bases, with 6 bases sitting between them. This CDR3 has 11 residues. CDR3 in DNA: TGTGCCAGCAGTATTACTTACGAGCAGTACTTC. Its protein is CASSITYEQYF.

The chain couples TRBV9 to TRBJ1-1, with D maybe TRBD1 (5 bases). Germline V gene lookup returns CDR1 SGDLS and CDR2 YYNGEE. There are 13 residues in the CDR3. The V and J ends lost 2 bases and 8 bases respectively, with 13 bases between them. The CDR3 sequence is CASSVDSNSEAFF. The CDR3 region has the DNA TGTGCCAGCAGCGTCGACAGTAATAGCGAAGCTTTCTTT.

A few counts support this clone. V and J are TRBV14 and TRBJ1-3; no clear D. Germline V gene sequence: CDR1 SGHDN, CDR2 FVKESK. The length of the CDR3 is 16 residues. The germline V and J ends were trimmed by 3 bases and 3 bases, with 15 bases remaining between them. Here the CDR3 DNA reads TGTGCCAGCAGCCAGGCCCTCCCCGCCTTTGGAAACACCATATATTTT. The encoded protein is CASSQALPAFGNTIYF.

The chain links TRBV5-8 to TRBJ1-2; perhaps TRBD1 as D (6 bases). Germline V gene data show CDR1 as SGHTS and CDR2 as YDEGEE. With 2 bases removed from V and 4 bases from J, the gap between germline ends came to 15 bases. CDR3 size: 15 residues. Here the CDR3 DNA reads TGTGCCAGCAGCTTTCGACAGGACCCCCTCTATGGCTACACCTTC. It is translated as CASSFRQDPLYGYTF.

Worth noting for this clone: One end of the junction fails to match germline, which may point to a read error. The rearrangement joins TRBV7-7 to TRBJ2-1; D remains unclear. Germline CDR1 reads SSHAT; CDR2 reads FNYEAQ (reference sequence). This CDR3 region has 14 residues. The CDR3 reads CASSLDQRLNEQFF. As DNA, the CDR3 is TGTGCTAGCAGCTTAGACCAGCGACTTAATGAGCAGTTCTTC.

The chain combines TRBV30 with TRBJ1-6; a possible D gene is TRBD1 (6 bases). Germline lookup yields CDR1 GTSNPN and CDR2 SVGIG (reference sequence). The CDR3 is made up of 16 amino acids. Trimming cost V 3 bases and J 5 bases, with 17 bases left between them. The CDR3 region has the DNA TGTGCCTGGAGGGGCGTCGGACAGTTCAATAATTCACCCCTCCACTTT. Translating it yields CAWRGVGQFNNSPLHF.

The chain recombines TRBV7-2 with TRBJ2-1; 7 nucleotides align to TRBD1. CDR3 length: 15 residues. J gave up 2 bases and V 6 bases, and 7 bases lay outside the gene matches. CDR1 and CDR2 from the germline V gene are SGHTA and FQGNSA. The CDR3 sequence: CASRGYRGPYNEQFF. As DNA, the CDR3 is TGTGCCAGCAGGGGTTACAGGGGCCCCTACAATGAGCAGTTCTTC.

The chain is built from TRBV19 and TRBJ2-7; 7 bases are a match to TRBD1. V was pared by 5 bases and J by 6 bases, with 10 bases of the junction left unmatched. There are 14 residues in the CDR3. Germline lookup yields CDR1 LNHDA and CDR2 SQIVND (reference sequence). CDR3 residues: CASSPDRVIGEQYF. DNA for the CDR3: TGTGCCAGTAGTCCAGACAGGGTCATCGGCGAGCAGTACTTC.

J is TRBJ2-7 and V is TRBV23-1, with a tentative D call TRBD1 (5 bases). TRBV23-1 is assigned to the ORF class and has an uncertain function. Deletions cut 0 bases from V and 5 bases from J, with 11 bases between. This CDR3 is 14 amino acids long. The DNA of the CDR3 is TGCGCCAGCAGTCAATCGGACCCCAGGGACGAGCAGTACTTC. This codes for CASSQSDPRDEQYF.

The CDR3 region is CSASGLAGGPTNIQYF. The CDR3 region has the DNA TGCAGTGCTAGTGGACTAGCGGGGGGGCCAACCAACATTCAGTACTTC. The chain uses TRBV20-1 and TRBJ2-4, with 15 bases matching TRBD2. CDR1 is DFQATT, CDR2 SNEGSKA, per germline (reference sequence). Germline trimming cut 3 bases from V and 7 bases from J; bases unmatched to any gene: 7. The CDR3 is 16 amino acids.

The chain recombines TRBV5-1 with TRBJ2-5, with D perhaps matching TRBD1 (6 bases). The CDR3 sequence is 15 residues long. Germline V gene sequence: CDR1 SGHRS, CDR2 YFSETQ. The ends were cut back, 1 base at V and 2 bases at J, with 12 bases in the middle. The CDR3 DNA reads as TGCGCCAGCAGCTTGTCCAGGGGAGTACAAGAGACCCAGTACTTC. This encodes CASSLSRGVQETQYF. Full variable domain (missing parts from reference TRBV5-1 and TRBJ2-5): KAGVTQTPRYLIKTRGQQVTLSCSPISGHRSVSWYQQTPGQGLQFLFEYFSETQRNKGNFPGRFSGRQFSNSRSEMNVSTLELGDSALYLCASSLSRGVQETQYFGPGTRLLVL.

CDR3 in DNA: TGCGCCAGCAGCTTGATCGGGGGGAACACCGGGGAGCTGTTTTTT. Amino acid sequence: CASSLIGGNTGELFF. This chain joins TRBV5-1 and TRBJ2-2, with a weak D call TRBD2 (6 bases). With 1 base removed from V and 1 base from J, the gap between germline ends came to 8 bases. This CDR3 comprises 15 residues. In germline, CDR1 is SGHRS, CDR2 YFSETQ.

The gene calls are TRBV19 and TRBJ2-2; the match to TRBD2 covers 13 bases. The germline CDR1 and CDR2 sequences are LNHDA and SQIVND (reference sequence). The V segment lost 5 bases and the J segment 3 bases; nucleotides outside the gene matches: 6. The CDR3 runs to 17 residues. The CDR3 DNA reads TGTGCCAGTAGTCTCCGGACTAGCGGGGGTGACACCGGGGAGCTGTTTTTT. Its translation is CASSLRTSGGDTGELFF. The full variable domain, rest sourced from reference TRBV19 and TRBJ2-2, is DGGITQSPKYLFRKEGQNVTLSCEQNLNHDAMYWYRQDPGQGLRLIYYSQIVNDFQKGDIAEGYSVSREKKESFPLTVTSAQKNPTAFYLCASSLRTSGGDTGELFFGEGSRLTVL.

This chain uses TRBV9 with TRBJ2-3; TRBD2 is a possible D gene (5 bases). Trimming took off 2 bases at V and 3 bases at J, with 13 bases between the two ends. Germline-derived CDR1 and CDR2 are SGDLS and YYNGEE. This CDR3 has 15 amino acids. CDR3 coding DNA: TGTGCCAGCAGCGTGGCGGGCGTTAAGACAGATACGCAGTATTTT. Protein: CASSVAGVKTDTQYF.

The chain carries TRBV5-1 and TRBJ1-2; D gene uncertain. Germline V gives CDR1 SGHRS, CDR2 YFSETQ. This CDR3 comprises 15 residues. Trimming took off 0 bases at V and 2 bases at J, with 11 bases between the two ends. CDR3 in amino acids: CASSLAYGGNYGYTF. CDR3 nucleotide sequence: TGCGCCAGCAGCTTGGCGTACGGAGGGAACTATGGCTACACCTTC.

This sequence joins TRBV5-4 and TRBJ1-6; TRBD1 agrees at 8 bases. The CDR3 is made up of 15 amino acids. CDR1 and CDR2 (germline): SGHNT, YYREEE (reference sequence). The J segment lost 14 bases and the V segment lost 0 bases, leaving 10 bases of the junction unmatched. CDR3 DNA sequence: TGTGCCAGCAGCTTGGAGGTCGGGACAGGCTCGACCCTCCACTTT. Amino acid sequence: CASSLEVGTGSTLHF.

The chain recombines TRBV4-2 with TRBJ2-3; 8 nucleotides agree with TRBD1. The CDR3 sequence is 15 residues long. Trimming cost V 2 bases and J 2 bases; bases outside gene matches: 3. Germline CDR1 is LGHNA and CDR2 is YNFKEQ. The CDR3 coding sequence is TGTGCCAGCAGCCAATGGACAGGGTCCACAGATACGCAGTATTTT. Residues: CASSQWTGSTDTQYF.

The chain is built from TRBV10-2 and TRBJ2-1; D possibly corresponds to TRBD2 (5 bases). Germline lookup yields CDR1 WSHSY and CDR2 SAAADI. V was shortened by 2 bases and J by 2 bases, with 10 bases between the two germline ends. This CDR3 spans 15 amino acids. In DNA, the CDR3 is TGCGCCAGCAGTGAGCGGACTTACCCCTACAATGAGCAGTTCTTC. This gives the protein CASSERTYPYNEQFF.

The chain joins TRBV18 to TRBJ2-2, with D unclear. Germline values: CDR1 KGHSH, CDR2 LQKENI. V was shortened by 3 bases and J by 8 bases, with 7 bases between the two germline ends. The CDR3 is made up of 12 amino acids. The CDR3 region is CASSPPQGELFF. The CDR3 nucleotides read TGTGCCAGCTCACCCCCCCAGGGGGAGCTGTTTTTT. Full variable domain (missing parts from reference TRBV18 and TRBJ2-2): NAGVMQNPRHLVRRRGQEARLRCSPMKGHSHVYWYRQLPEEGLKFMVYLQKENIIDESGMPKERFSAEFPKEGPSILRIQQVVRGDSAAYFCASSPPQGELFFGEGSRLTVL.

This clone was recorded only once. The chain employs TRBV28 and TRBJ1-2; a weak D match, TRBD1 (6 bases). The CDR3 is 15 residues long. Deletions cut 5 bases from V and 4 bases from J, with 17 bases between. Germline V gene lookup returns CDR1 MDHEN and CDR2 SYDVKM. The CDR3 is CASSPPRGQFYGYTF. The DNA of the CDR3 is TGTGCCAGCAGTCCCCCTCGGGGACAATTCTATGGCTACACCTTC.